Sequencing of this TCR beta chain was carried out in a study of T-cell memory formation after mild COVID-19. Findings of the study overall: The study found contracting CD4+ clones mainly in CM and EM and contracting CD8+ clones in EMRA. Pre-infection memory held some responding clones, suggesting pre-existing cross-reactive T cells responded. Proof of SARS-CoV-2 specificity was absent for the second-wave clones that crested on day 37.

Constant-segment primers were used for 5'RACE, and the resulting TCR alpha and TCR beta cDNA libraries carried sample barcodes and UMIs. Using its own MiXCR run on the 5' RACE reads, TCRdb lists one record per CDR3 protein. The sample carries fewer than 75,000 distinct CDR3 sequences, 12% recorded once. From germline, CDR1 is LGHNA and CDR2 YNFKEQ. This CDR3 spans 18 amino acids. The V gene end was trimmed by 4 bases and the J gene end by 3 bases; junction bases not matched to a gene: 15. This clonotype was picked up many times. Antigen specificity is unknown. The clonotype originates from a young man who had mild COVID-19 (a few samples of this study predate the infection). Cell type and time point are not known. This rearrangement joins TRBV4-2 to TRBJ2-3; 8 bases fit TRBD2. Sample: PBMCs or a T cell subset sorted from them (not recorded which). CDR3 residues: CASSRNPSGSGVTDTQYF. For the CDR3, the DNA is TGTGCCAGCAGCCGAAACCCCAGTGGTAGCGGGGTAACAGATACGCAGTATTTT.